This is a list of T cell receptor beta chains from one sample in a study of vaccination and CD4 T cells after COVID-19. MiXCR was run by TCRdb on the PCR reads, yielding one entry per CDR3 protein. The data show about 33,000 distinct CDR3 sequences, 36% seen once. The source material was CD4+ T cells from blood, sampled about 7 months after SARS-CoV-2 vaccination. The receptors shown here come from a human donor who had recovered from COVID-19. Each CDR3 is given with its conserved first and last residue. Fields, in order: V gene, D gene, clone size, J gene, CDR3 DNA, CDR3 protein. D genes are given only for firm matches. Size values are once, few and many counts, or a class for expanded clones, and some rows have none.

TRBV20-1	-	-	TRBJ2-5	TGCAGTGCTGAACGAAACCAAGAGACCCAGTACTTC	CSAERNQETQYF
TRBV2	-	-	TRBJ1-6	TGTGCCAGCAACCCCGGAAGGGCGCAGAGTTCACCCCTCCACTTT	CASNPGRAQSSPLHF
TRBV7-2	TRBD1	-	TRBJ2-5	TGTGCCAGCAGCTTAGGGGGGACAGGGGGGGAAGAGACCCAGTACTTC	CASSLGGTGGEETQYF
TRBV4-1	-	-	TRBJ2-1	TGCGCCAGCAGCCAAGGGGGAGAGCAGTTCTTC	CASSQGGEQFF
TRBV5-5	-	-	TRBJ2-5	TGTGCCAGCAGCTTGACCGGGGAGGTCCCGACCCAGTACTTC	CASSLTGEVPTQYF
TRBV20-1	TRBD2	few	TRBJ2-5	TGCAGTGCTGGGGGACTAGCCCGTCAAGAGACCCAGTACTTC	CSAGGLARQETQYF
TRBV7-9	-	-	TRBJ2-1	TGTGCCAGCAGCCTCCCTCTTGAGCAGTTCTTC	CASSLPLEQFF
TRBV6-4	TRBD1	medium-sized	TRBJ2-3	TGTGCCAGCAGTGATGGGACAGGGGGCACAGATACGCAGTATTTT	CASSDGTGGTDTQYF
TRBV27	-	few	TRBJ2-7	TGTGCCAGCAGTTTAAAGCCAATCTCGAGTGGATACGAGCAGTACTTC	CASSLKPISSGYEQYF
TRBV19	-	-	TRBJ1-6	TGTGCCAGTAGTGGCAATCGAGGAGGCTATAATTCACCCCTCCACTTT	CASSGNRGGYNSPLHF
TRBV10-1	-	-	TRBJ2-3	TGCGCCACGCGAGAAGGAGACAGCACAGATACGCAGTATTTT	CATREGDSTDTQYF
TRBV7-9	-	-	TRBJ1-1	TGTGCCAGCAGCTCCCCTACCGGACGGGGCACTGAAGCTTTCTTT	CASSSPTGRGTEAFF
TRBV20-1	-	few	TRBJ2-6	TGCAGTGCTACCCGGGGCGGGGCCAACGTCCTGACTTTC	CSATRGGANVLTF
TRBV28	-	-	TRBJ2-5	TGTGCCAGCAGTTTATTATACGGGACAACGTCGGAAGAGACCCAGTACTTC	CASSLLYGTTSEETQYF
TRBV2	TRBD1	-	TRBJ1-5	TGTGCCAGCAGGGCTACAGGGGGCCCCAATCAGCCCCAGCATTTT	CASRATGGPNQPQHF
TRBV10-3	-	-	TRBJ2-1	TGTGCCATCAGTGTTTCAGGGGAAGCCTCCGAGCAGTTCTTC	CAISVSGEASEQFF
TRBV18	TRBD1	-	TRBJ2-5	TGTGCCAGCTCACAAAACCCTACCGGGACAGACCAAGAGACCCAGTACTTC	CASSQNPTGTDQETQYF
TRBV5-1	-	-	TRBJ1-2	TGCGCCAGCAGCCCGGTGGGCGGTGGCTACACCTTC	CASSPVGGGYTF
TRBV28	-	few	TRBJ2-7	TGTGCCAGCAGTAGCGGCACCTCCTACGAGCAGTACTTC	CASSSGTSYEQYF
TRBV29-1	-	-	TRBJ1-5	TGCAGCGTTGCTCGGGATAGCAATCAGCCCCAGCATTTT	CSVARDSNQPQHF
TRBV6-1	TRBD1	many	TRBJ1-5	TGTGCCAGCAGCGGGACAGACAATCAGCCCCAGCATTTT	CASSGTDNQPQHF
TRBV15	TRBD1	-	TRBJ2-1	TGTGCCACCAGCAGAGTCAGGGGGACCTACAATGAGCAGTTCTTC	CATSRVRGTYNEQFF
TRBV7-3	-	few	TRBJ2-3	TGTGCCAGCAGCCATAACCTAGGGAGCACAGATACGCAGTATTTT	CASSHNLGSTDTQYF
TRBV28	TRBD1	-	TRBJ2-2	TGTGCCGGCAGCCTGGGACAGGCCGGGGAGCTGTTTTTT	CAGSLGQAGELFF
TRBV7-9	-	few	TRBJ2-1	TGTGCCAGCAGCCATCGCCTCCGTACAGGGTCCTACAATGAGCAGTTCTTC	CASSHRLRTGSYNEQFF
TRBV7-8	TRBD2	-	TRBJ2-1	TGTGCCAGCAGCTTATGGGTAGCGGGAGTCGGTCCGGATGAGCAGTTCTTC	CASSLWVAGVGPDEQFF
TRBV14	-	few	TRBJ2-1	TGTGCCAGCAGCCTCGGGGGAGCCAACTACAATGAGCAGTTCTTC	CASSLGGANYNEQFF
TRBV4-3	TRBD1	-	TRBJ1-5	TGCGCCAGCAGCCAAGATCTCGCAGGGGGACAGCCCCAGCATTTT	CASSQDLAGGQPQHF
TRBV5-8	-	few	TRBJ1-2	TGTGCCAGCAGCTTGGAAGGCAGCGGTGGGGATGGCTACACCTTC	CASSLEGSGGDGYTF
TRBV24-1	-	-	TRBJ2-1	TGTGCCACCGTTAAGGGGGTTCTGTTCTTC	CATVKGVLFF